This T cell receptor (beta chain) was obtained from a study of CD8 T cells in ankylosing spondylitis. The CDR3 has 14 residues. From germline, CDR1 is MNHEY and CDR2 SVGEGT. V dropped 7 bases and J dropped 5 bases, with 15 bases sitting between them. Molecular-barcoded quantitative 5'-RACE produced these TCR beta libraries. MiXCR was run by TCRdb on the 5' RACE reads, yielding one entry per CDR3 protein. The sample lists about 140,000 distinct CDR3 sequences, under 35% seen once, with 4.5% to 6% in the top ten. The sample comprised synovial fluid, either unsorted or a sorted T cell fraction (not recorded which). V usage is TRBV6-2 or TRBV6-3 and J usage is TRBJ1-5, with D perhaps matching TRBD1 (5 bases). The sequence was collected from a male donor with ankylosing spondylitis. The CDR3 protein is CASTNGGGHQPQHF. The CDR3 DNA is TGTGCCAGCACCAACGGGGGAGGTCATCAGCCCCAGCATTTT.